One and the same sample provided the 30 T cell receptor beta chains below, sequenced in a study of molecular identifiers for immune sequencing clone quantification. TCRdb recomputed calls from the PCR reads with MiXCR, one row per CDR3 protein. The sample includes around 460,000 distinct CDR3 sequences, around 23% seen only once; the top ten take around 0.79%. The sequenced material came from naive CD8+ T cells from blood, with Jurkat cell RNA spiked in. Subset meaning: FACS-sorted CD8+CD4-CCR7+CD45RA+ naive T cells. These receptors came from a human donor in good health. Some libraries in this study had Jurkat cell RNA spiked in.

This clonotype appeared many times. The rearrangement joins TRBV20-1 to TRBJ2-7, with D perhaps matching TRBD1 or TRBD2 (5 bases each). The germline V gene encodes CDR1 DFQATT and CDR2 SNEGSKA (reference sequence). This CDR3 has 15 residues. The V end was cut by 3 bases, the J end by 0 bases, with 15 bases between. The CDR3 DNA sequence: TGCAGTGCTAGCGGGACGTTCCTTATCTCCTACGAGCAGTACTTC. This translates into CSASGTFLISYEQYF.

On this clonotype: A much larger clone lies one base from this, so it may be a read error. CDR3 sequence reads: CASSLVVGTLEYEQYF. CDR3 sequence (DNA): TGTGCCAGCAGCTTAGTCGTGGGGACCCTCGAGTACGAGCAGTACTTC. This chain uses TRBV7-9 with TRBJ2-7; D may match TRBD1 or TRBD2 (5 bases each). CDR1 is SEHNR and CDR2 is FQNEAQ in the germline V gene (reference sequence). Between the trimmed V and J ends, which lost 1 base and 4 bases, there was a span of 17 bases. The CDR3 totals 16 residues. Using reference TRBV7-9 and TRBJ2-7 for the parts outside the CDR3, the full variable domain is DTGVSQNPRHKITKRGQNVTFRCDPISEHNRLYWYRQTLGQGPEFLTYFQNEAQLEKSRLLSDRFSAERPKGSFSTLEIQRTEQGDSAMYLCASSLVVGTLEYEQYFGPGTRLTVT.

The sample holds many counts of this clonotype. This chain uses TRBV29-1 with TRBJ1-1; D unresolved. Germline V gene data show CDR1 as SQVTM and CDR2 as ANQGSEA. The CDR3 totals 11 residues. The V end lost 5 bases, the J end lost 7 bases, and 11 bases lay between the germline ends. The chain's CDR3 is CSVKVASEAFF. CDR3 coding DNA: TGCAGCGTTAAAGTGGCTAGTGAAGCTTTCTTT.

CDR3 nucleotides: TGCAGTGCTAGAGATCTATTAGAGCTAGCCAAAAACATTCAGTACTTC. Protein: CSARDLLELAKNIQYF. The chain recombines TRBV20-1 with TRBJ2-4; D unclear. V was clipped by 0 bases and J by 0 bases, with 12 bases between them. This CDR3 spans 16 amino acids. The germline V gene has CDR1 DFQATT and CDR2 SNEGSKA (reference sequence).

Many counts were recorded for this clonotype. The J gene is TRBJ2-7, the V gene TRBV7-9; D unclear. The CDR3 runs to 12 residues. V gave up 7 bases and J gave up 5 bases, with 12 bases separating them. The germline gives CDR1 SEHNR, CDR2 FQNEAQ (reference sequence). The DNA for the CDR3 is TGTGCCAGCATGGGCCCTCGCCACGAGCAGTACTTC. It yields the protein CASMGPRHEQYF.

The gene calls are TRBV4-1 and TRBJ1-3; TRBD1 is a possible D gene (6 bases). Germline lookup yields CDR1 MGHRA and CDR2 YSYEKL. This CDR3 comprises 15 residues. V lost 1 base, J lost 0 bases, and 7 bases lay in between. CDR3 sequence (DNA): TGCGCCAGCAGCCAAGCGGACAGCTCTGGAAACACCATATATTTT. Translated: CASSQADSSGNTIYF.

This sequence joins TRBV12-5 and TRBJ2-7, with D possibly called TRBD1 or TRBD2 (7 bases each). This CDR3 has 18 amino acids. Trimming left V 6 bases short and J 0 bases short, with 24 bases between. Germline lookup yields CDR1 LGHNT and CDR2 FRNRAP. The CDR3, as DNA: TGTGCTAGTGGGCCCGGGACAGCGGGACTCCCTAGCTCCTACGAGCAGTACTTC. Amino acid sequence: CASGPGTAGLPSSYEQYF.

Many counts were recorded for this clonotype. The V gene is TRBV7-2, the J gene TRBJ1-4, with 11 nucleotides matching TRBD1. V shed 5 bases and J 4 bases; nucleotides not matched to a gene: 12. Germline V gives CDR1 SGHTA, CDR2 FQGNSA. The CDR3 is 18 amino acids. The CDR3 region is CASSPRTGGSSFNEKLFF. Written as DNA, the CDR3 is TGTGCCAGCAGCCCCAGGACAGGGGGCTCGTCCTTTAATGAAAAACTGTTTTTT.

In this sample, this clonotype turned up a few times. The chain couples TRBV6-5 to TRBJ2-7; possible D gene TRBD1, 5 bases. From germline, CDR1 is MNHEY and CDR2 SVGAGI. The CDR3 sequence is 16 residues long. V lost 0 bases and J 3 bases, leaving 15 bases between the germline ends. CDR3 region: CASSYSIAGYNYEQYF. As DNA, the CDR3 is TGTGCCAGCAGTTACTCGATTGCAGGGTACAACTACGAGCAGTACTTC.

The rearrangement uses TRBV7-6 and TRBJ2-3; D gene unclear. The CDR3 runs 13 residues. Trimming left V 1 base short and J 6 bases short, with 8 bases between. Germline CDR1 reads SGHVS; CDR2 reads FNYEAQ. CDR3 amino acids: CASSLGRWDTQYF. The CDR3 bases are TGTGCCAGCAGCTTAGGACGGTGGGATACGCAGTATTTT.

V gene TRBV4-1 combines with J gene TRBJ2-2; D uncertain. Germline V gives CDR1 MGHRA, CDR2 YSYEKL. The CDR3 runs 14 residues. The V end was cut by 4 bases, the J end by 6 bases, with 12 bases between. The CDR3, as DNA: TGCGCCAGCAGCCCTAAAGCATGGGCCGGGGAGCTGTTTTTT. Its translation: CASSPKAWAGELFF.

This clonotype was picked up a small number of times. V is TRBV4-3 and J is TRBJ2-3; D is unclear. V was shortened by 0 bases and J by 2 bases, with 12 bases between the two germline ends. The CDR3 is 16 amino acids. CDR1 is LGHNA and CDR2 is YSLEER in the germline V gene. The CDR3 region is CASSQDRTSVTDTQYF. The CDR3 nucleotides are TGCGCCAGCAGCCAAGATAGAACCTCTGTCACAGATACGCAGTATTTT.

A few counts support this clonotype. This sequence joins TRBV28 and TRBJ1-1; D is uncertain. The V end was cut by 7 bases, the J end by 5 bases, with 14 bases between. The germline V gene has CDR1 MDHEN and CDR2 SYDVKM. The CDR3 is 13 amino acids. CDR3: CASTLGWRTEAFF. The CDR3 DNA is TGTGCCAGCACCTTGGGGTGGAGAACTGAAGCTTTCTTT.

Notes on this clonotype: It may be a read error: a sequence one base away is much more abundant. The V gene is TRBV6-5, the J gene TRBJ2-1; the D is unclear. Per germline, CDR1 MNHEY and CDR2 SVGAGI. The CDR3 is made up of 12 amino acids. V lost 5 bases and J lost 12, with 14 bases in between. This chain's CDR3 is CASSPGLDVQFF. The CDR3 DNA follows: TGTGCCAGCAGTCCGGGTCTCGATGTGCAGTTCTTC.

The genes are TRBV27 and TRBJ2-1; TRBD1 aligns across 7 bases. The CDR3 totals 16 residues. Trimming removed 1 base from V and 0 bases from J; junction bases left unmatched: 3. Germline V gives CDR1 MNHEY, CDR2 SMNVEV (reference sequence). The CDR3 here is CASSLYRDSSYNEQFF. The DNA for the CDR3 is TGTGCCAGCAGTTTATACCGGGACAGCTCCTACAATGAGCAGTTCTTC.

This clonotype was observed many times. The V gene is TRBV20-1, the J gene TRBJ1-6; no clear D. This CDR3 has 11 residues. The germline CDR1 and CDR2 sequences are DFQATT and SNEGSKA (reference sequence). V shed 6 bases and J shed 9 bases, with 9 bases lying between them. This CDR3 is CSAEKGSPLHF. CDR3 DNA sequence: TGCAGTGCCGAGAAGGGTTCACCCCTCCACTTT.

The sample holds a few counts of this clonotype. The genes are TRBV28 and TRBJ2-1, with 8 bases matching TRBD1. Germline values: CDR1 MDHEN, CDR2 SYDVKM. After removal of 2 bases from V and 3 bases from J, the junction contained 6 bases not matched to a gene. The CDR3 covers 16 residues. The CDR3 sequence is CASSLQGAGIYNEQFF. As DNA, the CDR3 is TGTGCCAGCAGTTTACAGGGGGCCGGAATCTACAATGAGCAGTTCTTC.

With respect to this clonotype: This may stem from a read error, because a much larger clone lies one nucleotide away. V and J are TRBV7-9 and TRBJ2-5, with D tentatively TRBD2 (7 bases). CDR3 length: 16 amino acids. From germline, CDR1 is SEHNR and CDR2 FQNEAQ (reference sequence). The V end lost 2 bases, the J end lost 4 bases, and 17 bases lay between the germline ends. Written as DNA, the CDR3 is TGTGCCAGCAGCTTAAACGCGGGGGCCCCCAGAGAGACCCAGTACTTC. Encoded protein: CASSLNAGAPRETQYF. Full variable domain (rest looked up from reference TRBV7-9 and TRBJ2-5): DTGVSQNPRHKITKRGQNVTFRCDPISEHNRLYWYRQTLGQGPEFLTYFQNEAQLEKSRLLSDRFSAERPKGSFSTLEIQRTEQGDSAMYLCASSLNAGAPRETQYFGPGTRLLVL.

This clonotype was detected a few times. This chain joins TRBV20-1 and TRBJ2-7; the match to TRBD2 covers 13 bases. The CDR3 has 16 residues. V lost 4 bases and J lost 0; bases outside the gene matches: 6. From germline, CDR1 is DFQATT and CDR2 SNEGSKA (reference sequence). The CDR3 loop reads CSATGTSGVTSYEQYF. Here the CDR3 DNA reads TGCAGTGCTACCGGGACTAGCGGGGTCACCTCCTACGAGCAGTACTTC.

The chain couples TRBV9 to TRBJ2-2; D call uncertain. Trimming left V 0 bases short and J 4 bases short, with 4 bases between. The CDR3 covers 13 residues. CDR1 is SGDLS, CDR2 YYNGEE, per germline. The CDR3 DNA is TGTGCCAGCAGCGTAGTTGGCACCGGGGAGCTGTTTTTT. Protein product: CASSVVGTGELFF.

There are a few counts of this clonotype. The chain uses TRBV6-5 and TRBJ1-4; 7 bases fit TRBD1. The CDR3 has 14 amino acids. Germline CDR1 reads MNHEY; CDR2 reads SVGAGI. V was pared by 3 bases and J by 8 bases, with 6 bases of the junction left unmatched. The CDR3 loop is CASSYEGAGEKLFF. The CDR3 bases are TGTGCCAGCAGTTATGAGGGGGCGGGGGAAAAACTGTTTTTT.

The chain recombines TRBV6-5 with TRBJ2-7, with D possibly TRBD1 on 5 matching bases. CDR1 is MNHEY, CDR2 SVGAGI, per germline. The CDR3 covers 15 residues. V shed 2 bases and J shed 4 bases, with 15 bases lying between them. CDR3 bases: TGTGCCAGCAGTTACGGACACGGAGAGTTGTACGAGCAGTACTTC. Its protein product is CASSYGHGELYEQYF.

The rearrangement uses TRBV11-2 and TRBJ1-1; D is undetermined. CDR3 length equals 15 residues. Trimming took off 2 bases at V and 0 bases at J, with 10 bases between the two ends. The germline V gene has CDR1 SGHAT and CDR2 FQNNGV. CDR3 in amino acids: CASSLMTIMNTEAFF. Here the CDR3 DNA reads TGTGCCAGCAGCTTAATGACAATTATGAACACTGAAGCTTTCTTT.

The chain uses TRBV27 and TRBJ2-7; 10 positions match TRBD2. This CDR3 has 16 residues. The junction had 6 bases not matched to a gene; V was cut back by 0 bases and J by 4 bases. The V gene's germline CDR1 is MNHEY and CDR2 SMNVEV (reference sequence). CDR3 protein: CASSLSPSGSRYEQYF. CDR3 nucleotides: TGTGCCAGCAGTTTATCGCCTAGCGGGAGTAGGTACGAGCAGTACTTC.

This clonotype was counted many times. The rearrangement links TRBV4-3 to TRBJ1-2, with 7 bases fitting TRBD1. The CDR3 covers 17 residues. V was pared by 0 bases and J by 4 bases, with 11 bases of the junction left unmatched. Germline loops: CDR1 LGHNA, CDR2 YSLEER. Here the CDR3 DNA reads TGCGCCAGCAGCCAAGAATGGAGGGCAGGGGGTGCCTATGGCTACACCTTC. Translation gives CASSQEWRAGGAYGYTF.

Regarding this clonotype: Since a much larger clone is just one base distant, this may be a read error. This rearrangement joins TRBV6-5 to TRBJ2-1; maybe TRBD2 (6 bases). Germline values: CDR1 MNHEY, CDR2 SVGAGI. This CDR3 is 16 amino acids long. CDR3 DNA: TGTGCCAGCAGTTACTCGACTAGGACGGAGGACAATGAGCGGTTCTTC. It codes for CASSYSTRTEDNERFF.

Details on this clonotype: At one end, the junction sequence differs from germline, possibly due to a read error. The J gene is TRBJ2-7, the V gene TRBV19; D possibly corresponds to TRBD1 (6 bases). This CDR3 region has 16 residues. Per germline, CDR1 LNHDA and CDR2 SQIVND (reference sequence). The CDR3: CASSISWDTLSYEQCF. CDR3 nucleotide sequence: TGTGCCAGTAGTATTTCTTGGGACACCTTAAGCTACGAGCAGTGCTTC. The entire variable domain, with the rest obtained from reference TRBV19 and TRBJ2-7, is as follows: DGGITQSPKYLFRKEGQNVTLSCEQNLNHDAMYWYRQDPGQGLRLIYYSQIVNDFQKGDIAEGYSVSREKKESFPLTVTSAQKNPTAFYLCASSISWDTLSYEQCFGPGTRLTVT.

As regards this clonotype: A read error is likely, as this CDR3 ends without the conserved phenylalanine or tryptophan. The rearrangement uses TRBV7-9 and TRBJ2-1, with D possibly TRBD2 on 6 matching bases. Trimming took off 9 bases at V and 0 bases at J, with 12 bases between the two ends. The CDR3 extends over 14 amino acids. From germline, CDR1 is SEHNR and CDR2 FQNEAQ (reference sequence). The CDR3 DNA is TGTGCCAGTAGTTCCGGGGGCTCCTACAATGAGCAGTTCTTG. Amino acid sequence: CASSSGGSYNEQFL.

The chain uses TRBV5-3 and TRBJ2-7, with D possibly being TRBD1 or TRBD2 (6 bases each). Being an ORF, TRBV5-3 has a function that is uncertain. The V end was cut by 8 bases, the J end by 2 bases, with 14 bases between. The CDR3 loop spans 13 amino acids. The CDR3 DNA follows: TGTGCCAGCAGTAGGGGGGATGCCTACGAGCAGTACTTC. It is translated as CASSRGDAYEQYF.

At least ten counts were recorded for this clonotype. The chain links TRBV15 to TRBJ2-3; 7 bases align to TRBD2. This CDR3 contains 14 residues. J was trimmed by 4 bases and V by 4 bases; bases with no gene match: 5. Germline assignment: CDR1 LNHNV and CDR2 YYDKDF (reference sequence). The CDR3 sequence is CATSMGLIADTQYF. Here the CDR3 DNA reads TGTGCCACCAGCATGGGACTAATCGCAGATACGCAGTATTTT. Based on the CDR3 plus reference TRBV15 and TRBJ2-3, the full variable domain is DAMVIQNPRYQVTQFGKPVTLSCSQTLNHNVMYWYQQKSSQAPKLLFHYYDKDFNNEADTPDNFQSRRPNTSFCFLDIRSPGLGDTAMYLCATSMGLIADTQYFGPGTRLTVL.